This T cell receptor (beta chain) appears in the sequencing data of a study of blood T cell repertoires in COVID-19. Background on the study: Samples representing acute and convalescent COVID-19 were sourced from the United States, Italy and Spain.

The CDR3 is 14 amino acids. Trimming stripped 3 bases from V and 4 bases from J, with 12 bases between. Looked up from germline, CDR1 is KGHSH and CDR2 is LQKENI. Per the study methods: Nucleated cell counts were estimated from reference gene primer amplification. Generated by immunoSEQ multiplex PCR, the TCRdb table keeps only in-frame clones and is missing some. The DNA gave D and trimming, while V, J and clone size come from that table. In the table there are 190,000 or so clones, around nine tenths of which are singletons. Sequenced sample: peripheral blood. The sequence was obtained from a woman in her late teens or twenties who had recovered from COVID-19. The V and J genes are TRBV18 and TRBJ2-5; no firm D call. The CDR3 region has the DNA TGTGCCAGCTCACCGACAAGTTTTGCAGAGACCCAGTACTTC. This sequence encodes CASSPTSFAETQYF.